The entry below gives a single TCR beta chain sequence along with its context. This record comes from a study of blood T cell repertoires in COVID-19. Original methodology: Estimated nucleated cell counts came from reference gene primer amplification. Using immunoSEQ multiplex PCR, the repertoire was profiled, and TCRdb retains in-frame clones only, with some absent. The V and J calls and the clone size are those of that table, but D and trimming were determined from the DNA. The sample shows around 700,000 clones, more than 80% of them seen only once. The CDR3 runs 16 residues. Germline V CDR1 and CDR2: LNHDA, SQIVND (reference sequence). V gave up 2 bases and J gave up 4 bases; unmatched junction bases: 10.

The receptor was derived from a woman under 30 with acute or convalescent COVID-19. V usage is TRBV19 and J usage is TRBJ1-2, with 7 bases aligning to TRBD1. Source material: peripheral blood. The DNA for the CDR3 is TGTGCCAGTAGTATAACGGGAGACAGGGCTGCCTATGGCTACACCTTC. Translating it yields CASSITGDRAAYGYTF.